The entry that follows covers one TCR beta chain sequence. In the naive CD8 group, cells lacked CD45RO and were positively selected for CCR7, so terminally differentiated effector memory CD45RA+ cells were left out. The data originate from a study of shared clonotypes between healthy human individuals. Libraries were prepared by immunoSEQ multiplex PCR; TCRdb keeps only in-frame clonotypes and omits some of them. Here the sample spans some 740,000 clones, about 92% being singletons. The specimen was naive CD8+ T cells sorted from blood. This TCR was recovered from a man aged 25 to 40 in good health.

CDR3 bases: TGTGCCAGCAGTCCCCGAGGGACTAGCGGGAGTAATGAGCAGTTCTTC. Encoded protein: CASSPRGTSGSNEQFF. V gene TRBV27 combines with J gene TRBJ2-1, with 14 bases that match TRBD2. The CDR3 is 16 amino acids. V lost 5 bases to trimming and J lost 7 bases; unmatched junction nucleotides: 7. CDR1 and CDR2 (germline): MNHEY, SMNVEV (reference sequence).